These 6 T cell receptor beta chains share one sample of origin, sequenced in a study of monozygotic twins with inflammatory bowel disease. From its re-call of the 5' RACE reads, TCRdb lists each CDR3 protein once, without DNA. The sample data list about 380,000 distinct CDR3 sequences. Source material: blood. These receptors originate from a human donor with ulcerative colitis or Crohn's disease, or a healthy co-twin of an affected twin (not recorded which).

The CDR3 loop is CSADRADAGQGNMNTEAFF. This chain joins TRBV20-1 and TRBJ1-1; without DNA, the TCRdb call of TRBD1 cannot be checked. Looked up from germline, CDR1 is DFQATT and CDR2 is SNEGSKA (reference sequence). This CDR3 comprises 19 residues.

The chain joins TRBV7-9 to TRBJ1-2. This CDR3 region has 15 residues. CDR1 is SEHNR, CDR2 FQNEAQ, per germline (reference sequence). CDR3 protein: CASSLGYADHYGYTF.

This sequence joins TRBV7-2 and TRBJ2-1; without DNA, the TCRdb call of TRBD1 cannot be checked. Per the germline V gene, CDR1 is SGHTA and CDR2 is FQGNSA. The CDR3 has 15 amino acids. CDR3: CASSHEPGKGNEQFF.

The genes are TRBV20-1 and TRBJ1-2; TCRdb's assignment of TRBD1 cannot be checked, as there is no DNA. The CDR3 sequence is 14 residues long. Germline CDR1 and CDR2: DFQATT and SNEGSKA (reference sequence). The CDR3 sequence is CSAREGVTNYGYTF.

The chain carries TRBV4-1 and TRBJ2-7; TCRdb selects TRBD1, and the lack of DNA leaves this call unchecked. Looked up from germline, CDR1 is MGHRA and CDR2 is YSYEKL. The CDR3 is made up of 15 amino acids. The CDR3 protein is CASSQDWRGRYEQYF.

The rearrangement joins TRBV11-2 to TRBJ2-1. CDR1 is SGHAT and CDR2 is FQNNGV in the germline V gene. The CDR3 consists of 19 residues. Here the CDR3 reads CASSLEAWGLRGPYNEQFF.